The T cell receptor beta chain described here comes from a study of cytomegalovirus exposure and HLA in healthy donors. Primers for the PCR totalled 60 Vbeta and 13 Jbeta. The protocol was immunoSEQ multiplex PCR, while the TCRdb copy is restricted to in-frame clones and leaves out a portion. The sample carries roughly 150,000 clones, 70% to 90% recorded once. With regard to this clone: A read error may produce the germline difference seen at one junction end.

The CDR3 spans 14 residues. Germline assignment: CDR1 MDHEN and CDR2 SYDVKM. Sequenced: PBMCs. This rearrangement joins TRBV28 to TRBJ1-4; perhaps TRBD1 as D (6 bases). This receptor was taken from a male donor in good health and CMV-seronegative. CDR3 region: CASSLGATNEKLLF. For the CDR3, the DNA is TGTGCCAGCAGTTTGGGGGCGACTAATGAAAAACTGCTTTTT.